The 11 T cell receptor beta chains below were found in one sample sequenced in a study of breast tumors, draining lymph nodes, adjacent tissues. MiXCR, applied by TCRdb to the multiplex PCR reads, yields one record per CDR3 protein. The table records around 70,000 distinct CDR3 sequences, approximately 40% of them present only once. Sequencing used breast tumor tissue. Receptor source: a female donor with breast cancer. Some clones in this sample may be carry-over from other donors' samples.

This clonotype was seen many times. CDR3 nucleotide sequence: TGCGCCAGCAGCCGTAGTCCGGGACAGGGGTCAGATACGCAGTATTTT. The encoded protein is CASSRSPGQGSDTQYF. The V and J genes are TRBV5-1 and TRBJ2-3; 10 bases align to TRBD1. The CDR3 is 16 residues long. Trimming cost V 4 bases and J 4 bases; bases outside gene matches: 9. Germline V gene data show CDR1 as SGHRS and CDR2 as YFSETQ.

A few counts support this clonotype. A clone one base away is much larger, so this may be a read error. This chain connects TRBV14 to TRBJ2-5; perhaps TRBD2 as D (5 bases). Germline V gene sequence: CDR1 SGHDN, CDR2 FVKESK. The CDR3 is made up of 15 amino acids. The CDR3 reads CASSQDLGQWETPYF. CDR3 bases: TGTGCCAGCAGCCAAGATTTAGGCCAGTGGGAGACCCCGTACTTC.

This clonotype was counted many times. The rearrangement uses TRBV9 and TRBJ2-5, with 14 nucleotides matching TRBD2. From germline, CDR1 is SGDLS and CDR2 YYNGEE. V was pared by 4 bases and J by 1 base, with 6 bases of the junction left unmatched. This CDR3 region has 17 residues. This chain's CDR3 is CASSSGLAGAVQETQYF. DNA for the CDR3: TGTGCCAGCAGCTCGGGACTAGCGGGGGCCGTCCAAGAGACCCAGTACTTC.

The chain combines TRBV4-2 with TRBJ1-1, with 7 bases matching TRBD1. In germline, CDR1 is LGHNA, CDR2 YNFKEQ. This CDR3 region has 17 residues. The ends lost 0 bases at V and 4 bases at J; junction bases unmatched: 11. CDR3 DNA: TGTGCCAGCAGCCAAGAAGGAGGGGGCGTCGGGAGCACTGAAGCTTTCTTT. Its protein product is CASSQEGGGVGSTEAFF.

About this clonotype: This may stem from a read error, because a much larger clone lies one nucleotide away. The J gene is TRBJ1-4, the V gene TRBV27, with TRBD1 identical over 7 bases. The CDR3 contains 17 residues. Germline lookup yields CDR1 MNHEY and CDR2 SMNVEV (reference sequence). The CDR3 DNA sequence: TGTGTCAGCAGTAAACGCCGGGACAGTGCAACTAATGAAAAACTGTTTTTT. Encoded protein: CVSSKRRDSATNEKLFF.

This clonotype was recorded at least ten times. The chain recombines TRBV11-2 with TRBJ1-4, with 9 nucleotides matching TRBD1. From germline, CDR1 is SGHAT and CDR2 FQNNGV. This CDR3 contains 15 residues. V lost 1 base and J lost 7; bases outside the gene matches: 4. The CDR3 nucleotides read TGTGCCAGCAGCTTAGTGGGACAGGGTGGTGAAAAACTGTTTTTT. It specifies CASSLVGQGGEKLFF. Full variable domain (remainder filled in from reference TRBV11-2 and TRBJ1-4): EAGVAQSPRYKIIEKRQSVAFWCNPISGHATLYWYQQILGQGPKLLIQFQNNGVVDDSQLPKDRFSAERLKGVDSTLKIQPAKLEDSAVYLCASSLVGQGGEKLFFGSGTQLSVL.

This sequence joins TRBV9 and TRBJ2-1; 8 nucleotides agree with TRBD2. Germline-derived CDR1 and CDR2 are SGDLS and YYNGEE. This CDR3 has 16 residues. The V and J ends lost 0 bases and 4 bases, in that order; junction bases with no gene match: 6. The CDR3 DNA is TGTGCCAGCAGCGTAGCGGGGGGGCCCTCGTACAATGAGCAGTTCTTC. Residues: CASSVAGGPSYNEQFF.

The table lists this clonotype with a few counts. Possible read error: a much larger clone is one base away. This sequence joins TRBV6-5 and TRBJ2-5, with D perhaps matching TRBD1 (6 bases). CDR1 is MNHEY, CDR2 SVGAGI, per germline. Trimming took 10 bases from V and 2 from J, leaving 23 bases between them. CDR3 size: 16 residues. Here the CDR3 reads CATYPFPGTLQETQYF. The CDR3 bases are TGTGCCACTTACCCATTCCCCGGGACACTGCAAGAGACCCAGTACTTC.

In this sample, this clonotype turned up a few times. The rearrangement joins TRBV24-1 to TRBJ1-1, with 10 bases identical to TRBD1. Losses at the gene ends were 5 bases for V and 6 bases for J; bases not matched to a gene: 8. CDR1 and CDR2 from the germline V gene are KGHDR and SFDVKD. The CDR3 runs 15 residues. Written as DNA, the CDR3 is TGTGCCACCAGTGCCCCCGGGACAGGGGACGCTGAAGCTTTCTTT. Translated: CATSAPGTGDAEAFF.

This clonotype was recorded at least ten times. The CDR3 DNA sequence: TGTGCCAGCAGTGAAGCGCTTTCGGGCCTAGCGCAGTACTTC. Its protein product is CASSEALSGLAQYF. The chain employs TRBV2 and TRBJ2-7; maybe TRBD2 (5 bases). This CDR3 comprises 14 residues. Per germline, CDR1 SNHLY and CDR2 FYNNEI. V lost 0 bases and J lost 9, with 15 bases in between. Together with reference TRBV2 and TRBJ2-7, the CDR3 gives the full variable domain: EPEVTQTPSHQVTQMGQEVILRCVPISNHLYFYWYRQILGQKVEFLVSFYNNEISEKSEIFDDQFSVERPDGSNFTLKIRSTKLEDSAMYFCASSEALSGLAQYFGPGTRLTVT.

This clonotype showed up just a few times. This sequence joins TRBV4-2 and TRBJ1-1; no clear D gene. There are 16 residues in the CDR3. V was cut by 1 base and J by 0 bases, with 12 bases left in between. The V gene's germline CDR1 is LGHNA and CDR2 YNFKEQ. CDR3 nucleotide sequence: TGTGCCAGCAGCCAAGTTATCGGAAGAATGAACACTGAAGCTTTCTTT. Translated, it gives CASSQVIGRMNTEAFF.